This T cell receptor beta chain was identified during a study of immune cell composition in non-small cell lung cancer. Turning to this clone: Its target is not known.

The data were produced by immunoSEQ multiplex PCR, yet TCRdb's version contains in-frame clones alone and is incomplete. The sample contains 3,300 or so clones, roughly two thirds of which appear only once. Points from the study as a whole: Adenocarcinomas with higher top tumour-associated clone frequency had more reactive TILs. Around four fifths of squamous and 25% to 35% of adenocarcinoma cases had tumour-associated clones >0.5%.

Normal lung was sampled as far from the tumour as possible, at least 3 cm. This TCR was recovered from a human donor with non-small cell lung cancer. The sequencing sample was made of non-adjacent lung tissue.

CDR3 in amino acids: CASSKGLAVEETQYF. Written as DNA, the CDR3 is TGTGCCAGCAGCAAGGGACTAGCGGTAGAAGAGACCCAGTACTTC. The chain carries TRBV7-9 and TRBJ2-5; 11 nucleotides line up with TRBD2. The V segment lost 5 bases and the J segment 3 bases; nucleotides outside the gene matches: 5. The length of the CDR3 is 15 residues. Germline CDR1 is SEHNR and CDR2 is FQNEAQ (reference sequence). The full variable domain, completed using reference TRBV7-9 and TRBJ2-5, is DTGVSQNPRHKITKRGQNVTFRCDPISEHNRLYWYRQTLGQGPEFLTYFQNEAQLEKSRLLSDRFSAERPKGSFSTLEIQRTEQGDSAMYLCASSKGLAVEETQYFGPGTRLLVL.